The subject of this entry is one T cell receptor (beta chain). Antigen specificity is unknown. The data originate from a study of cytomegalovirus exposure and HLA in healthy donors. The study, taken as a whole, reports: A later analysis by the authors found several of the most significant clusters apparently linked to common viral pathogens. In a later analysis, a missense DCLRE1C variant was linked to TCR beta V- and J-gene trimming.

The CDR3 covers 15 residues. V was pared by 4 bases and J by 1 base, with 5 bases of the junction left unmatched. Germline V gene data show CDR1 as MNHNS and CDR2 as SASEGT. The PCR contained 60 Vbeta and 13 Jbeta primers. Assay used: immunoSEQ multiplex PCR; TCRdb lists only in-frame clones, some missing. This sample's table reports approximately 96,000 clones. The TCR originated in a girl between 5 and 17 years old in good health and CMV-seropositive. V gene TRBV6-1 combines with J gene TRBJ2-7; TRBD1 agrees at 9 bases. The source material was PBMCs. CDR3 in amino acids: CASSGSTGGSYEQYF. The CDR3 DNA sequence: TGTGCCAGCAGTGGATCGACAGGGGGTTCCTACGAGCAGTACTTC.